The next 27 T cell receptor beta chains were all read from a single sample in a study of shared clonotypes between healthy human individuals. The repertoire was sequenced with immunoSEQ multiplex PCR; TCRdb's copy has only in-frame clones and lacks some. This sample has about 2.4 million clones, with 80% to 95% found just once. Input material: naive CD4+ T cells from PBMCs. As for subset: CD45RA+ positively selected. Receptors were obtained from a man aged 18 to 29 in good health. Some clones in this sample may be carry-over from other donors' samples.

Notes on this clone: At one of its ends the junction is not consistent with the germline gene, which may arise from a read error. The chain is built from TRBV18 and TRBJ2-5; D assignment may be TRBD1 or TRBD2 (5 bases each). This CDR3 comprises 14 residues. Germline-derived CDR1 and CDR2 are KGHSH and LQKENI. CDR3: CASSPGRAREAQYF. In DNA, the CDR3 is TGTGCCAGCTCACCGGGACGAGCGAGAGAGGCCCAGTACTTC. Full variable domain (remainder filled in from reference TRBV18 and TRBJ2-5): NAGVMQNPRHLVRRRGQEARLRCSPMKGHSHVYWYRQLPEEGLKFMVYLQKENIIDESGMPKERFSAEFPKEGPSILRIQQVVRGDSAAYFCASSPGRAREAQYFGPGTRLLVL.

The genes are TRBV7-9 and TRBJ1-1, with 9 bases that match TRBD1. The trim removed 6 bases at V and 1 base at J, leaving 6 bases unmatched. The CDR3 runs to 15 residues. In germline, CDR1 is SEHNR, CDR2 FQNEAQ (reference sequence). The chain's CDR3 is CASSPDRGRNTEAFF. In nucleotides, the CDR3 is TGTGCCAGCAGTCCCGACAGGGGGAGGAACACTGAAGCTTTCTTT. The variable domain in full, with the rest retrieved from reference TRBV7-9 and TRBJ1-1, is DTGVSQNPRHKITKRGQNVTFRCDPISEHNRLYWYRQTLGQGPEFLTYFQNEAQLEKSRLLSDRFSAERPKGSFSTLEIQRTEQGDSAMYLCASSPDRGRNTEAFFGQGTRLTVV.

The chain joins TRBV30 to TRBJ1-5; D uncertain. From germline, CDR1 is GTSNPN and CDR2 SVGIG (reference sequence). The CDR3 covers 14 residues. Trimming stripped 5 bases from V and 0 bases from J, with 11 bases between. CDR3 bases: TGTGCCTGGGGCTCAAGCTATAGCAATCAGCCCCAGCATTTT. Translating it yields CAWGSSYSNQPQHF.

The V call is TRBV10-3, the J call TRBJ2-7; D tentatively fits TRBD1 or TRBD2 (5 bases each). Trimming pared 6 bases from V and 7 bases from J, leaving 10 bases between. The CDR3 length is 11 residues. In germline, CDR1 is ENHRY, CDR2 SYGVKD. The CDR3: CAIRGTGEQYF. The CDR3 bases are TGTGCCATCAGAGGGACGGGTGAGCAGTACTTC.

The chain's CDR3 is CASSLVDSSTDTQYF. The CDR3 DNA follows: TGCGCCAGCAGCTTGGTCGACAGTAGCACAGATACGCAGTATTTT. The chain employs TRBV5-1 and TRBJ2-3; D perhaps matches TRBD1 (5 bases). The germline CDR1 and CDR2 sequences are SGHRS and YFSETQ. The V end lost 0 bases, the J end lost 0 bases, and 8 bases lay between the germline ends. The CDR3 runs 15 residues.

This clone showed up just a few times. The CDR3 region is CASSLGRLNTGELFF. For the CDR3, the DNA is TGTGCCAGCAGCTTGGGCAGATTGAACACCGGGGAGCTGTTTTTT. This chain links TRBV5-4 with TRBJ2-2, with D unresolved. This CDR3 contains 15 residues. Trimming removed 0 bases at V and 1 base at J, with 7 bases between. Germline CDR1 SGHNT, CDR2 YYREEE (reference sequence).

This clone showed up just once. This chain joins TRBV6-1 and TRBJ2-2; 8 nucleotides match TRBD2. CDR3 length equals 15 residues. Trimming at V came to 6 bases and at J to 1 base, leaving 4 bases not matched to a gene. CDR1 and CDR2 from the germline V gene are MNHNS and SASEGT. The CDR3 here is CASRLAGQNTGELFF. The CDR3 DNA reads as TGTGCCAGCAGATTAGCGGGACAGAACACCGGGGAGCTGTTTTTT.

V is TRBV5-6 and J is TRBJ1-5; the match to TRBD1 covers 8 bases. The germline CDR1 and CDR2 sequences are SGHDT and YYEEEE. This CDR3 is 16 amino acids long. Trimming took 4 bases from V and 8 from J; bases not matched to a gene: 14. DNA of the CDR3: TGTGCCAGCAGCAGAGACAGGGGAGCCCGCTTGGAGCCCCAGCATTTT. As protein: CASSRDRGARLEPQHF. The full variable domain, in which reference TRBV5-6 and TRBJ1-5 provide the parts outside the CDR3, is DAGVTQSPTHLIKTRGQQVTLRCSPKSGHDTVSWYQQALGQGPQFIFQYYEEEERQRGNFPDRFSGHQFPNYSSELNVNALLLGDSALYLCASSRDRGARLEPQHFGDGTRLSIL.

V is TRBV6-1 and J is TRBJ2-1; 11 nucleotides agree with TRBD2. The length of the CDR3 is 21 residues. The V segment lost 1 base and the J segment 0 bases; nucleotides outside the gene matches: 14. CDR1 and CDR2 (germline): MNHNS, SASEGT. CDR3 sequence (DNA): TGTGCCAGCAGTGAAGTGGGGGGGACTAGCGGTCTTCTCAGCTCCTACAATGAGCAGTTCTTC. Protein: CASSEVGGTSGLLSSYNEQFF.

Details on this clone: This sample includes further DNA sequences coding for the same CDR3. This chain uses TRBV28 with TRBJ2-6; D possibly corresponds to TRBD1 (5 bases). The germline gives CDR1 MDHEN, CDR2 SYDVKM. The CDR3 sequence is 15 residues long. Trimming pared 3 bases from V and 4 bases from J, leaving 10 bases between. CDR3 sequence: CASSFRGAGANVLTF. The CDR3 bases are TGTGCCAGCAGTTTTAGGGGTGCCGGGGCCAACGTCCTGACTTTC.

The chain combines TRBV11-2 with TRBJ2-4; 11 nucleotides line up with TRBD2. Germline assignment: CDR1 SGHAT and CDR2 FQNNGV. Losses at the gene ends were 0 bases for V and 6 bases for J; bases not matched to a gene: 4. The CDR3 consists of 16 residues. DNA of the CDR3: TGTGCCAGCAGCTTAGACCCCCTAGCGGGGGGAAACATTCAGTACTTC. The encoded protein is CASSLDPLAGGNIQYF.

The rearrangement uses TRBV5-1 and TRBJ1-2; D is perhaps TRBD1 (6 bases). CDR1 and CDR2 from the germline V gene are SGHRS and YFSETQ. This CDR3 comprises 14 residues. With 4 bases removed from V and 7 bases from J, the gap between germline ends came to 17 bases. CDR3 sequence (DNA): TGCGCCAGCAGCATGGAGGGGGTTTCGGTTGGCTACACCTTC. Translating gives CASSMEGVSVGYTF.

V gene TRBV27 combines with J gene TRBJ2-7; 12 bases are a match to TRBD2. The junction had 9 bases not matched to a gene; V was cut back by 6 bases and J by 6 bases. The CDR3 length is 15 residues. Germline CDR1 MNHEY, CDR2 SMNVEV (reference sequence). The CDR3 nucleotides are TGTGCCAGCAGCCCCCTAGCGGGAGGGTACGGCGAGCAGTACTTC. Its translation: CASSPLAGGYGEQYF.

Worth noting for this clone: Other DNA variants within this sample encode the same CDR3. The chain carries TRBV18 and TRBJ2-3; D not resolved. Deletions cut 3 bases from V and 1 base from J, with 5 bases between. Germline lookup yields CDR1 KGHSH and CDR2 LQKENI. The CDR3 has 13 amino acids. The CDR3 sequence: CASSPTGTDTQYF. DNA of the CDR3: TGTGCCAGCTCACCTACAGGCACAGATACGCAGTATTTT.

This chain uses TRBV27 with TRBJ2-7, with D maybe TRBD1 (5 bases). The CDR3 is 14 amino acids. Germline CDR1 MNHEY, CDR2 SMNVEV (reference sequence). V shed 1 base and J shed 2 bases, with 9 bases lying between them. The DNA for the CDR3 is TGTGCCAGCAGTTTATACAGGAAGGCCTACGAGCAGTACTTC. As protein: CASSLYRKAYEQYF.

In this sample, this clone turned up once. For the CDR3, the DNA is TGTGCCAGCAGCTTACGGACAGGGTCCGGGGAGCTGTTTTTT. Translated, it gives CASSLRTGSGELFF. The J gene is TRBJ2-2, the V gene TRBV11-3, with 8 bases aligning to TRBD1. V was pared by 2 bases and J by 6 bases, with 2 bases of the junction left unmatched. From germline, CDR1 is SGHNT and CDR2 YENEEA. The CDR3 extends over 14 amino acids.

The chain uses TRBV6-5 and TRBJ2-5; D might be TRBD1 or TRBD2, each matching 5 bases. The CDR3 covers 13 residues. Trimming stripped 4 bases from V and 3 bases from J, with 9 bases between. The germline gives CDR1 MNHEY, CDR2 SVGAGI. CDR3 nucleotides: TGTGCCAGCAGTTTCGGGGCGAAAGAGACCCAGTACTTC. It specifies CASSFGAKETQYF.

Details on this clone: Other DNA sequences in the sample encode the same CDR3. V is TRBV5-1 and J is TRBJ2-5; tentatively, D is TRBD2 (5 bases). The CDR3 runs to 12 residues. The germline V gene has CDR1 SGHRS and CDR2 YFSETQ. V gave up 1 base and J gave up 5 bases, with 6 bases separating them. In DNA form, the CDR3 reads TGCGCCAGCAGCTTGAGAGGGGAGACCCAGTACTTC. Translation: CASSLRGETQYF.

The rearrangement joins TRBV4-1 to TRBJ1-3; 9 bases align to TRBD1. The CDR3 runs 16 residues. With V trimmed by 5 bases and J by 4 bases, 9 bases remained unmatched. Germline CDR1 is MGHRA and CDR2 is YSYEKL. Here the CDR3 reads CASSKPGQGVGNTIYF. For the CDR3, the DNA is TGCGCCAGCAGCAAACCGGGACAGGGTGTCGGAAACACCATATATTTT.

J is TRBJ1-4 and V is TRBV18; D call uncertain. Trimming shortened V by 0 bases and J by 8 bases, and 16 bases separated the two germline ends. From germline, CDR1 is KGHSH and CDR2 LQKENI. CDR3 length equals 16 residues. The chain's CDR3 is CASSPPNRAGREKLFF. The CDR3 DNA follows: TGTGCCAGCTCACCACCGAATCGGGCAGGCAGGGAAAAACTGTTTTTT.

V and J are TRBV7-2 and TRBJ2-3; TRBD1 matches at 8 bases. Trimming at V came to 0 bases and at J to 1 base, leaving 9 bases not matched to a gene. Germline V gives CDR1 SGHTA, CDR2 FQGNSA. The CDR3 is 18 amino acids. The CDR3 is CASSLAGTGGVGTDTQYF. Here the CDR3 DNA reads TGTGCCAGCAGCTTAGCGGGAACAGGGGGTGTGGGCACAGATACGCAGTATTTT.

The CDR3 coding sequence is TGTGCCAGCTCACCTCCCAACTCAGCGGGAGTGGGTGAGCAGTTCTTC. Translation: CASSPPNSAGVGEQFF. The chain links TRBV18 to TRBJ2-1, with 8 nucleotides matching TRBD2. J lost 9 bases, V lost 3 bases, and 13 bases had no gene match. Germline CDR1 is KGHSH and CDR2 is LQKENI. CDR3 length equals 16 residues.

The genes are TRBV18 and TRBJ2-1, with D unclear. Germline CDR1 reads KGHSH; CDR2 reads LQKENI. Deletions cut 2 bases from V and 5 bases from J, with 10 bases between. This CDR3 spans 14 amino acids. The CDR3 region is CASSPIPGNNEQFF. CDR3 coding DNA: TGTGCCAGCTCACCAATACCAGGTAACAATGAGCAGTTCTTC.

As DNA, the CDR3 is TGTGCCAGCAGCCTGGACAGGGTTGCACAGCCCCAGCATTTT. This codes for CASSLDRVAQPQHF. The chain employs TRBV6-6 and TRBJ1-5; 8 bases agree with TRBD1. Germline V gene sequence: CDR1 MNHNY, CDR2 SVGAGI (reference sequence). Trimming cost V 6 bases and J 7 bases; bases outside gene matches: 8. The CDR3 is made up of 14 amino acids.

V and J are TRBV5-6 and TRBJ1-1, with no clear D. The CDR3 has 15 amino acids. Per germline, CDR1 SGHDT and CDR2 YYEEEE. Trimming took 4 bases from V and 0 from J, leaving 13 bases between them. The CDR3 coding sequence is TGTGCCAGCAGCGCGGCAGGTTTCCTGAACACTGAAGCTTTCTTT. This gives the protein CASSAAGFLNTEAFF.

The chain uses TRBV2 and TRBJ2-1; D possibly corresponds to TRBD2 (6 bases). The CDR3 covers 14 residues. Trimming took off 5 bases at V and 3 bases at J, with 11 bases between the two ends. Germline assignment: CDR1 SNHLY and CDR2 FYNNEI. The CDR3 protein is CASSIERVYNEQFF. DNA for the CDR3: TGTGCCAGCAGTATCGAGCGGGTCTACAATGAGCAGTTCTTC.

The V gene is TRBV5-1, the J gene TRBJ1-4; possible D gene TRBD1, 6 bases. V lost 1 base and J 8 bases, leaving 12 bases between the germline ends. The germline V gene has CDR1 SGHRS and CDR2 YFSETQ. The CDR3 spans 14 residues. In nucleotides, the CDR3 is TGCGCCAGCAGCTTGCCGGACAGAGGAGAAAAACTGTTTTTT. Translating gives CASSLPDRGEKLFF.